A selection of T cell receptor beta chains follows, all from one sample in a study of control samples from healthy donors and cancer patients. Some clones are missing from TCRdb's copy, which holds only in-frame ones; the method was immunoSEQ multiplex PCR. The table has tens of thousands of clones, about 87% seen once. Sequences were obtained from blood. These receptors came from a woman in her 70s in good health. The CDR3 runs from the conserved cysteine through the conserved F or W. The D gene is left open where the match is weak. Size is stated for part of the rows, as once, few or many counts, or as a class when the clone is expanded.

J | D | size | V | CDR3 | DNA
TRBJ1-1 | NA | NA | TRBV5-1 | CASSQPDRTTEAFF | TGCGCCAGCAGCCAGCCTGACAGGACCACTGAAGCTTTCTTT
TRBJ2-3 | NA | NA | TRBV30 | CAWSVVPDTQYF | TGTGCCTGGAGTGTGGTGCCAGATACGCAGTATTTT
TRBJ1-1 | NA | NA | TRBV5-4 | CASSRGTPGNTEAFF | TGTGCCAGCAGCCGAGGGACGCCTGGGAACACTGAAGCTTTCTTT
TRBJ2-1 | NA | NA | TRBV9 | CASSVGGKPDNEQFF | TGTGCCAGCAGCGTAGGAGGTAAACCCGACAATGAGCAGTTCTTC
TRBJ1-1 | TRBD1 | NA | TRBV29-1 | CSVSGTANTEAFF | TGCAGCGTGAGCGGGACAGCGAACACTGAAGCTTTCTTT
TRBJ2-3 | NA | NA | TRBV12-3/TRBV12-4 | CASTLDESQQYF | TGTGCCAGCACCTTGGACGAGAGCCAGCAGTATTTT
TRBJ1-2 | TRBD1 | NA | TRBV3-1/TRBV3-2 | CASSQEGDRGGYTF | TGTGCCAGCAGCCAAGAAGGGGACAGGGGGGGCTACACCTTC
TRBJ2-2 | NA | once | TRBV6-5 | CASSYSSRGAGELFF | TGTGCCAGCAGTTACTCGTCTCGCGGGGCCGGGGAGCTGTTTTTT
TRBJ2-1 | NA | few | TRBV6-5 | CASDGGRSYNEQFF | TGTGCCAGCGATGGAGGGCGCTCCTACAATGAGCAGTTCTTC
TRBJ1-1 | NA | NA | TRBV18 | CASSLQGRGGAFF | TGTGCCAGCTCACTACAGGGACGGGGAGGGGCTTTCTTT
TRBJ2-5 | NA | NA | TRBV6-1 | CASSEGADRLRETQYF | TGTGCCAGCAGTGAAGGTGCGGATCGGCTTCGAGAGACCCAGTACTTC
TRBJ2-7 | TRBD2 | NA | TRBV10-3 | CAISEAGRDEQYF | TGTGCCATCAGTGAAGCAGGGAGGGACGAGCAGTACTTC
TRBJ2-1 | TRBD2 | NA | TRBV6-5 | CASSYLAGGNNEQFF | TGTGCCAGCAGTTACTTAGCGGGGGGTAACAATGAGCAGTTCTTC
TRBJ1-2 | NA | NA | TRBV6-1 | CASSEAGGTRDYGYTF | TGTGCCAGCAGTGAAGCGGGGGGGACCCGCGACTATGGCTACACCTTC
TRBJ1-2 | TRBD1 | NA | TRBV10-2 | CASLDRGSGYTF | TGCGCCAGCTTGGACAGGGGGAGCGGCTACACCTTC
TRBJ2-2 | NA | NA | TRBV25-1 | CASSPTRTAGELFF | TGTGCCAGCAGCCCGACTAGGACGGCCGGGGAGCTGTTTTTT
TRBJ1-6 | TRBD1 | NA | TRBV9 | CASSVESGQFNSPLHF | TGTGCCAGCAGCGTAGAATCGGGACAGTTTAATTCACCCCTCCACTTT
TRBJ2-4 | NA | once | TRBV27 | CASSKTGFKNIQYF | TGTGCCAGCAGTAAAACAGGGTTCAAAAACATTCAGTACTTC
TRBJ1-2 | TRBD1 | NA | TRBV27 | CASTPIQGAKKIYGYTF | TGTGCCAGCACACCGATACAGGGGGCCAAAAAAATCTATGGCTACACCTTC
TRBJ1-3 | NA | NA | TRBV2 | CASSEVLPRRGNTIYF | TGTGCCAGCAGTGAAGTCCTGCCTCGAAGAGGAAACACCATATATTTT
TRBJ1-1 | TRBD1 | NA | TRBV14 | CASSRNQGATRNTEAFF | TGTGCCAGCAGCCGAAACCAGGGGGCGACGCGGAACACTGAAGCTTTCTTT
TRBJ1-1 | NA | many | TRBV6-2/TRBV6-3 | CASSLGTEAFF | TGTGCCAGCAGTCTCGGGACTGAAGCTTTCTTT
TRBJ1-1 | NA | NA | TRBV16 | CASSTSRGNTEAFF | TGTGCCAGCAGCACGTCCCGGGGGAACACTGAAGCTTTCTTT
TRBJ1-5 | NA | NA | TRBV5-1 | CASSLDSYSNQPQHF | TGCGCCAGCAGCTTGGATTCCTATAGCAATCAGCCCCAGCATTTT